A single sample gave rise to the 30 T cell receptor beta chains below, sequenced in a study of blood T cell repertoires in COVID-19. Assay: immunoSEQ multiplex PCR; the TCRdb copy retains only in-frame clones and omits some. The data show about 100,000 clones, 87% seen once. Sequenced material: peripheral blood. The source of these receptors is a human donor in a cohort sampled during active COVID-19.

The CDR3 DNA follows: TGTGCCAGCAGCTTCGTGGACAAAAAAGAGACCCAGTACTTC. It specifies CASSFVDKKETQYF. This chain uses TRBV5-6 with TRBJ2-5; TRBD1 is a possible D gene (5 bases). V lost 2 bases to trimming and J lost 3 bases, with 11 bases between them. Germline-derived CDR1 and CDR2 are SGHDT and YYEEEE. The CDR3 spans 14 residues.

V and J are TRBV2 and TRBJ2-5; 8 bases are shared with TRBD1. Germline V gives CDR1 SNHLY, CDR2 FYNNEI. CDR3 length: 14 amino acids. Trimming took 6 bases from V and 5 from J; bases not matched to a gene: 8. DNA for the CDR3: TGTGCCAGCAGCACGGACAGGGACGCGGAGACCCAGTACTTC. Protein product: CASSTDRDAETQYF.

The chain joins TRBV14 to TRBJ2-3; 14 bases agree with TRBD2. The CDR3 has 17 residues. V was pared by 4 bases and J by 5 bases, with 8 bases of the junction left unmatched. The germline V gene encodes CDR1 SGHDN and CDR2 FVKESK. CDR3 residues: CASSPWGLAGVGDTQYF. The CDR3, as DNA: TGTGCCAGCAGCCCTTGGGGACTAGCGGGAGTCGGAGATACGCAGTATTTT. The whole variable domain, filled in from reference TRBV14 and TRBJ2-3, reads EAGVTQFPSHSVIEKGQTVTLRCDPISGHDNLYWYRRVMGKEIKFLLHFVKESKQDESGMPNNRFLAERTGGTYSTLKVQPAELEDSGVYFCASSPWGLAGVGDTQYFGPGTRLTVL.

In nucleotides, the CDR3 is TGCGCCAGCAGCCAAGCCCCAACTAGCGCGGTCACCGGGGAGCTGTTTTTT. Its translation is CASSQAPTSAVTGELFF. The V gene is TRBV4-3, the J gene TRBJ2-2, with 7 nucleotides matching TRBD2. The germline V gene encodes CDR1 LGHNA and CDR2 YSLEER. The V segment lost 1 base and the J segment 4 bases; nucleotides outside the gene matches: 9. CDR3 size: 17 residues.

The CDR3 reads CASSEGAGVIQGYGYTF. In DNA, the CDR3 is TGTGCCAGCAGTGAAGGGGCAGGGGTTATTCAAGGCTATGGCTACACCTTC. J is TRBJ1-2 and V is TRBV6-1; tentative D call: TRBD1 (6 bases). V lost 1 base, J lost 4 bases, and 19 bases lay in between. This CDR3 is 17 amino acids long. CDR1 and CDR2 (germline): MNHNS, SASEGT.

This rearrangement joins TRBV28 to TRBJ2-7, with 10 bases identical to TRBD2. Per germline, CDR1 MDHEN and CDR2 SYDVKM. The CDR3 spans 18 residues. The trim removed 6 bases at V and 3 bases at J, leaving 17 bases unmatched. The CDR3 nucleotides are TGTGCCAGCAGCCGTGGTGGGGGCCTAGCGGGAGTTCACTACGAGCAGTACTTC. It specifies CASSRGGGLAGVHYEQYF.

V is TRBV9 and J is TRBJ1-1; TRBD1 matches 8 bases. This CDR3 is built from 17 residues. V lost 3 bases to trimming and J lost 5 bases; unmatched junction nucleotides: 15. Germline V gene data show CDR1 as SGDLS and CDR2 as YYNGEE. CDR3 coding DNA: TGTGCCAGCAGCGCTGGGGGGTCCGGACAGGGTGGAACTGAAGCTTTCTTT. Protein: CASSAGGSGQGGTEAFF.

The CDR3 DNA reads TGTGCCAGCAGCAATAAGTGTTCTGACAGGGGTACTTACTACGAGCAGTACTTC. Its translation: CASSNKCSDRGTYYEQYF. The chain combines TRBV21-1 with TRBJ2-7; TRBD1 is taken as the D call from the table, unchecked against the DNA. TRBV21-1 is tagged as a pseudogene. The CDR3 is made up of 18 amino acids.

J is TRBJ2-7 and V is TRBV19; 7 bases are a match to TRBD2. CDR3 length: 16 residues. The V gene end was trimmed by 2 bases and the J gene end by 3 bases; junction bases not matched to a gene: 10. Germline values: CDR1 LNHDA, CDR2 SQIVND (reference sequence). The CDR3 loop reads CASSISGREILYEQYF. DNA of the CDR3: TGTGCCAGTAGTATATCCGGGCGGGAGATACTCTACGAGCAGTACTTC.

V and J are TRBV28 and TRBJ1-1; D gene ambiguous. The CDR3 loop spans 13 amino acids. V was shortened by 4 bases and J by 1 base, with 7 bases between the two germline ends. Germline CDR1 MDHEN, CDR2 SYDVKM. The CDR3, as DNA: TGTGCCAGCAGTTATACAGCGAACACTGAAGCTTTCTTT. Protein product: CASSYTANTEAFF.

This sequence joins TRBV2 and TRBJ1-1; 8 bases fit TRBD1. The CDR3 runs 14 residues. V shed 8 bases, J shed 4 bases, and the junction held 9 bases outside the gene matches. Germline assignment: CDR1 SNHLY and CDR2 FYNNEI. The CDR3 DNA reads TGTGCCAGCTGCGCCCTCGGACAGGGCACTGAAGCTTTCTTT. Its protein is CASCALGQGTEAFF.

This sequence joins TRBV12-5 and TRBJ1-2; D perhaps matches TRBD1 (5 bases). Trimming left V 0 bases short and J 8 bases short, with 13 bases between. Germline V gene data show CDR1 as LGHNT and CDR2 as FRNRAP. The length of the CDR3 is 14 residues. CDR3 residues: CASGLVGYDRGYTF. The CDR3 nucleotides read TGTGCTAGTGGTTTGGTAGGTTATGACAGAGGCTACACCTTC.

In DNA, the CDR3 is TGTGCCAGCAGCTTCGGGATTAAGGGGGCGGAAGATACGCAGTATTTT. This codes for CASSFGIKGAEDTQYF. This chain uses TRBV7-2 with TRBJ2-3; the match to TRBD1 covers 7 bases. V lost 3 bases, J lost 5 bases, and 11 bases stayed unmatched. Germline CDR1 SGHTA, CDR2 FQGNSA. This CDR3 spans 16 amino acids.

The chain couples TRBV28 to TRBJ2-3, with D possibly matching TRBD1 (5 bases). The length of the CDR3 is 15 residues. The germline CDR1 and CDR2 sequences are MDHEN and SYDVKM. V was clipped by 5 bases and J by 1 base, with 13 bases between them. The CDR3 region is CASSPKLTGTDTQYF. CDR3 nucleotide sequence: TGTGCCAGCAGTCCCAAATTGACAGGCACAGATACGCAGTATTTT.

The chain combines TRBV6-6 with TRBJ1-4; the D gene is possibly TRBD1 (6 bases). This CDR3 is 15 amino acids long. Germline CDR1 and CDR2: MNHNY and SVGAGI (reference sequence). V was trimmed by 8 bases and J by 2 bases, leaving 15 bases between them. The CDR3 here is CASDQTGRTNEKLFF. Here the CDR3 DNA reads TGTGCCAGCGACCAAACAGGGCGCACTAATGAAAAACTGTTTTTT.

This chain uses TRBV19 with TRBJ2-2; D perhaps matches TRBD2 (6 bases). The germline V gene encodes CDR1 LNHDA and CDR2 SQIVND (reference sequence). The germline V and J ends were trimmed by 7 bases and 5 bases, with 17 bases remaining between them. This CDR3 has 15 amino acids. The CDR3 DNA follows: TGTGCCAGTACCCTCGGCCCCCGGGGGACCGGGGAGCTGTTTTTT. Protein product: CASTLGPRGTGELFF.

This sequence joins TRBV4-3 and TRBJ2-3; weak D call: TRBD2 (6 bases). Germline values: CDR1 LGHNA, CDR2 YSLEER. The CDR3 sequence is 15 residues long. V was shortened by 3 bases and J by 2 bases, with 12 bases between the two germline ends. The CDR3, as DNA: TGCGCCAGCAGCCAGTACGGGAGTACCACAGATACGCAGTATTTT. Its translation is CASSQYGSTTDTQYF.

V gene TRBV19 combines with J gene TRBJ1-2; TRBD1 matches at 7 bases. In germline, CDR1 is LNHDA, CDR2 SQIVND (reference sequence). The CDR3 is made up of 16 amino acids. V trimming: 0 bases; J trimming: 4 bases; junction bases outside the gene matches: 8. CDR3 sequence (DNA): TGTGCCAGTAGTATAGATTACCCGGGACAGTTCTATGGCTACACCTTC. Translation: CASSIDYPGQFYGYTF.

The V call is TRBV6-5, the J call TRBJ1-5, with a possible D match to TRBD1 (5 bases). Germline-derived CDR1 and CDR2 are MNHEY and SVGAGI. The CDR3 contains 16 residues. The V end was cut by 0 bases, the J end by 7 bases, with 16 bases between. The CDR3 is CASSYSSPGPTQPQHF. CDR3 bases: TGTGCCAGCAGTTACTCCTCTCCAGGGCCTACACAGCCCCAGCATTTT.

The chain joins TRBV20-1 to TRBJ2-3; 14 bases are a match to TRBD2. This CDR3 has 16 residues. With 3 bases clipped from V and 3 bases from J, the junction kept 5 bases outside the gene matches. CDR1 is DFQATT, CDR2 SNEGSKA, per germline (reference sequence). The DNA of the CDR3 is TGCAGTGCTAGTGGGGGACTAGCGGGAGCAACAGATACGCAGTATTTT. Its translation is CSASGGLAGATDTQYF.

The chain recombines TRBV6-1 with TRBJ1-2; no definite D call. This CDR3 comprises 15 residues. V lost 1 base to trimming and J lost 4 bases, with 13 bases between them. The germline CDR1 and CDR2 sequences are MNHNS and SASEGT. CDR3 nucleotide sequence: TGTGCCAGCAGTGAAGGAATAGGGAGTTCCTATGGCTACACCTTC. Amino acids: CASSEGIGSSYGYTF.

This clone appeared a single time. J is TRBJ1-1 and V is TRBV7-6; D is perhaps TRBD1 (5 bases). The V gene lost 1 base and the J gene lost 5 bases, with 11 bases spanning the gap. The CDR3 extends over 14 amino acids. CDR1 SGHVS and CDR2 FNYEAQ come from the germline V gene. The CDR3 reads CASSLGQPPTEAFF. In nucleotides, the CDR3 is TGTGCCAGCAGCTTAGGACAGCCTCCGACTGAAGCTTTCTTT. Drawing the rest from reference TRBV7-6 and TRBJ1-1, the complete variable domain is GAGVSQSPRYKVTKRGQDVALRCDPISGHVSLYWYRQALGQGPEFLTYFNYEAQQDKSGLPNDRFSAERPEGSISTLTIQRTEQRDSAMYRCASSLGQPPTEAFFGQGTRLTVV.

V gene TRBV27 combines with J gene TRBJ2-5, with 9 bases that match TRBD1. The CDR3 length is 14 residues. Germline V gene sequence: CDR1 MNHEY, CDR2 SMNVEV (reference sequence). V trimming: 6 bases; J trimming: 2 bases; junction bases outside the gene matches: 4. For the CDR3, the DNA is TGTGCCAGCAGCCCCGACAGGGGGCAAGAGACCCAGTACTTC. It specifies CASSPDRGQETQYF.

V usage is TRBV4-1 and J usage is TRBJ2-1; 10 bases align to TRBD1. Germline CDR1 reads MGHRA; CDR2 reads YSYEKL. Germline trimming cut 5 bases from V and 8 bases from J; bases unmatched to any gene: 3. This CDR3 contains 13 residues. DNA of the CDR3: TGCGCCAGCAGCGGGGGACAGGGGTATGAGCAGTTCTTC. Protein sequence: CASSGGQGYEQFF.

The chain uses TRBV5-1 and TRBJ2-7, with no clear D. CDR1 is SGHRS, CDR2 YFSETQ, per germline. V dropped 7 bases and J dropped 2 bases, with 13 bases sitting between them. The CDR3 is made up of 13 amino acids. CDR3 DNA sequence: TGCGCCAGCTCCGGAGCGATTACCTACGAGCAGTACTTC. Encoded protein: CASSGAITYEQYF. The variable domain in full, completed from reference TRBV5-1 and TRBJ2-7, reads KAGVTQTPRYLIKTRGQQVTLSCSPISGHRSVSWYQQTPGQGLQFLFEYFSETQRNKGNFPGRFSGRQFSNSRSEMNVSTLELGDSALYLCASSGAITYEQYFGPGTRLTVT.

The CDR3 nucleotides read TGTGCCACCAGCAGAGTTGGGGCAGGCTCCTACGAGCAGTACTTC. This translates into CATSRVGAGSYEQYF. The chain uses TRBV15 and TRBJ2-7; D is possibly TRBD1 (5 bases). From germline, CDR1 is LNHNV and CDR2 YYDKDF (reference sequence). There are 15 residues in the CDR3. V was pared by 1 base and J by 0 bases, with 10 bases between.

The gene calls are TRBV5-6 and TRBJ1-2; possibly TRBD1 for D (5 bases). From germline, CDR1 is SGHDT and CDR2 YYEEEE. There are 15 residues in the CDR3. The germline V and J ends were trimmed by 0 bases and 8 bases, with 17 bases remaining between them. The CDR3 sequence: CASSLVPNPEGGYTF. As DNA, the CDR3 is TGTGCCAGCAGCTTGGTTCCCAACCCGGAGGGGGGCTACACCTTC.

V and J are TRBV27 and TRBJ1-2, with TRBD1 as a possible D gene (5 bases). The CDR3 spans 16 residues. Germline V lookup: CDR1 MNHEY, CDR2 SMNVEV (reference sequence). Trimming left V 3 bases short and J 7 bases short, with 21 bases between. The CDR3 DNA follows: TGTGCCAGCAGTTTCGGGTGGGGCAGACAAATACGTGGCTACACCTTC. This encodes CASSFGWGRQIRGYTF.

The rearrangement uses TRBV6-9 and TRBJ1-3, with D possibly TRBD1 on 6 matching bases. The CDR3 covers 16 residues. Trimming took off 4 bases at V and 3 bases at J, with 16 bases between the two ends. In germline, CDR1 is MNHGY, CDR2 SVAAGI. DNA of the CDR3: TGTGCCAGCAGTTCACGTACAGGGCTCGGTGGAAACACCATATATTTT. This sequence encodes CASSSRTGLGGNTIYF.

The chain carries TRBV3-1 (or the pseudogene TRBV3-2) and TRBJ1-1; 8 nucleotides align to TRBD1. Losses at the gene ends were 4 bases for V and 5 bases for J; bases not matched to a gene: 9. The CDR3 sequence is 15 residues long. Germline V lookup: CDR1 LGHDT, CDR2 YNNKEL (reference sequence). The CDR3 region is CASSPPRTGWTEAFF. DNA for the CDR3: TGTGCCAGCAGCCCCCCACGGACAGGGTGGACTGAAGCTTTCTTT.